This is a list of T cell receptor beta chains from one sample in a study of blood T cell repertoires in COVID-19. TCRdb's table, derived via immunoSEQ multiplex PCR, lists solely in-frame clones and lacks some. The table includes about 33,000 clones, approximately 89% detected once. Input material: peripheral blood. These receptors were collected from a human donor in a cohort sampled during active COVID-19. CDR3s include the opening cysteine and the closing phenylalanine or tryptophan. The D gene is left open where the match is weak. Expanded clones are given a class, and other clones once, few, many or no size at all.

v_gene	d_gene	j_gene	abundance	CDR3nt	CDR3aa
TRBV5-5	.	TRBJ1-6	.	TGTGCCAGCAGCTTGGGTCAGGACTATAATTCACCCCTCCACTTT	CASSLGQDYNSPLHF
TRBV2	TRBD1	TRBJ2-7	.	TGTGCCAGCGAGGGGGCCTCAGGGGACGAAGGCCACGAGCAGTACTTC	CASEGASGDEGHEQYF
TRBV28	.	TRBJ1-6	.	TGTGCCAGCATCACTCCCGGGGTCTATAATTCACCCCTCCACTTT	CASITPGVYNSPLHF
TRBV30	.	TRBJ1-4	.	TGTGCCTGGAGTGTACGGCGGAATAATGAAAAACTGTTTTTT	CAWSVRRNNEKLFF
TRBV7-9	TRBD2	TRBJ2-3	.	TGTGCCAGCAGCGCGTTAGCTTGGACTAGCGGGAGGGACACAGATACGCAGTATTTT	CASSALAWTSGRDTDTQYF
TRBV11-1	TRBD1	TRBJ2-2	.	TGTGCCAGCAGCCTGGGACAGTCGAACACCGGGGAGCTGTTTTTT	CASSLGQSNTGELFF
TRBV7-3	.	TRBJ1-1	once	TGTGCCAGCAGCGACAGCCGTAACACTGAAGCTTTCTTT	CASSDSRNTEAFF
TRBV28	.	TRBJ2-2	.	TGTGCCAGCAGTTTCCTACCCGGCGGGGAGCTGTTTTTT	CASSFLPGGELFF
TRBV24-1	.	TRBJ1-2	.	TGTGCCACTACTTCTCCGGGACATCCTGAGGACACCTTC	CATTSPGHPEDTF
TRBV6-6	.	TRBJ1-2	.	TGTGCCAGCAGTACTACAGGGCCCTCGGCCTATGGCTACACCTTC	CASSTTGPSAYGYTF
TRBV5-6	.	TRBJ2-7	.	TGTGCCAGCAGCCGCGACTCCTACGAGCAGTACTTC	CASSRDSYEQYF
TRBV5-1	.	TRBJ1-6	.	TGCGCCAGCAGCTTGGAACCTATTCAGGGTTCACCCCTCCACTTT	CASSLEPIQGSPLHF
TRBV18	.	TRBJ2-3	.	TGTGCCAGCTCACCGACGCGGGACAGCCCAGTGGATACGCAGTATTTT	CASSPTRDSPVDTQYF
TRBV5-1	.	TRBJ2-5	.	TGCGCCAGCAGCTTGGCGCCTGCCGGAGAAGAGACCCAGTACTTC	CASSLAPAGEETQYF
TRBV5-4	TRBD2	TRBJ2-1	.	TGTGCCAGCAGCTCGGGACTAGCGGGTGAGCAGTTCTTC	CASSSGLAGEQFF
TRBV2	TRBD1	TRBJ1-1	few	TGTGCCAGCAGTTCCGGGACAGGGATGGGTGAAGCTTTCTTT	CASSSGTGMGEAFF
TRBV7-7	TRBD2	TRBJ2-1	.	TGTGCTAGCAGCTTAGGGACAGCGGGGGGCAATGAGCAGTTCTTC	CASSLGTAGGNEQFF
TRBV11-2	TRBD1	TRBJ2-7	.	TGTGCCAGCAGCTTCGAAGGACAGGGGGCTAACGAGCAGTACTTC	CASSFEGQGANEQYF
TRBV4-1	.	TRBJ1-2	.	TGCGCCAGCAGCCAAGATCCCCTCGCTTTCGGCTATGGCTACACCTTC	CASSQDPLAFGYGYTF
TRBV19	TRBD1	TRBJ2-7	few	TGTGCCAGTAGTCCATCGGGGACAGGGACCTACGAGCAGTACTTC	CASSPSGTGTYEQYF
TRBV19	TRBD1	TRBJ2-1	few	TGTGCCAGTAGTATAGGGGCAGGGGGTGAGCAGTTCTTC	CASSIGAGGEQFF
TRBV5-1	TRBD1	TRBJ1-2	.	TGCGCCAGCACCGTCGGACAGGAGTCGTATGGCTACACCTTC	CASTVGQESYGYTF
TRBV7-9	.	TRBJ2-7	.	TGTGCCAGCAGCTTAGCGATAGGGAGTTTAAACGAGCAGTACTTC	CASSLAIGSLNEQYF
TRBV28	TRBD1	TRBJ1-1	.	TGTGCCAGCAGCAGGGGGCTGGTGACTGAAGCTTTCTTT	CASSRGLVTEAFF
TRBV9	.	TRBJ1-2	once	TGTGCCAGCAGCGTGGGACATAAGTTTTCTGCTGAGGACACCTTC	CASSVGHKFSAEDTF
TRBV21-1	.	TRBJ2-3	.	TGTGCCAGCAGCAAAATAAGTGCGAGCGGGAGGGATACGCAGTATTTT	CASSKISASGRDTQYF
TRBV5-1	.	TRBJ2-7	medium-sized	TGCGCCAGCAGCTTGGACCGGGGTTCGGCCTACGAGCAGTACTTC	CASSLDRGSAYEQYF
TRBV9	TRBD1	TRBJ1-2	.	TGTGCCAGCAGCGCTTGGACAGGGTCAGAGAACGGCTACACCTTC	CASSAWTGSENGYTF
TRBV7-9	TRBD1	TRBJ2-2	.	TGTGCCAGCGGACAGGGGGCTTCGGGGGAGCTGTTTTTT	CASGQGASGELFF
TRBV7-9	.	TRBJ2-7	.	TGTGCCAGCAGCTTAGTTCACTACGAGCAGTACTTC	CASSLVHYEQYF
TRBV6-1	TRBD2	TRBJ2-2	few	TGTGCCAGCAGTGACCTACCGGGACTAGATTCCAACACCGGGGAGCTGTTTTTT	CASSDLPGLDSNTGELFF
TRBV27	.	TRBJ1-5	.	TGTGCCAGCAGGTGGACAGAGGATCAGCCCCAGCATTTT	CASRWTEDQPQHF
TRBV30	.	TRBJ2-7	.	TGTGCCTGGAGTGTATTGGGGGGCGAGCAGTACTTC	CAWSVLGGEQYF
TRBV2	.	TRBJ1-4	once	TGTGCCAGCAGTGAAGGGGAGGGGTATGAAAAACTGTTTTTT	CASSEGEGYEKLFF
TRBV28	.	TRBJ2-7	.	TGTGCCAGCAGTTCGGGATGGCAGTCCTACGAGCAGTACTTC	CASSSGWQSYEQYF
TRBV2	TRBD1	TRBJ1-6	.	TGTGCCAGCAGTGACGTGTCAGGGGGAAATTCACCCCTCCACTTT	CASSDVSGGNSPLHF
TRBV7-3	.	TRBJ2-5	.	TGTGCCAGCAGCCTGGGCGGAGGTATGGGAGAGACCCAGTACTTC	CASSLGGGMGETQYF
TRBV28	.	TRBJ1-1	once	TGTGCCAGCCTGGGGCCCCTTAACACTGAAGCTTTCTTT	CASLGPLNTEAFF
TRBV1	.	TRBJ2-3	.	TGCACCAGCAGCCAAGATCGAACTAGCGCGACTTCTAGCACAGATACGCAGTATTTT	CTSSQDRTSATSSTDTQYF
TRBV5-1	TRBD2	TRBJ2-1	.	TGCGCCAGCAGCCAAGGCGGGGGCTACAATGAGCAGTTCTTC	CASSQGGGYNEQFF
TRBV5-4	.	TRBJ1-2	.	TGTGCCAGCAGCTTGGGGGCAGGTGACCTCTATGGCTACACCTTC	CASSLGAGDLYGYTF
TRBV2	TRBD1	TRBJ1-6	.	TGTGCCAGCATCCCGGGACAGGCGGTCCCCCTCCACTTT	CASIPGQAVPLHF
TRBV30	.	TRBJ2-2	.	TGTGCCTGGAGTCCAGTGAACACCGGGGAGCTGTTTTTT	CAWSPVNTGELFF
TRBV5-1	TRBD2	TRBJ2-1	.	TGCGCCAGCAGCTCCCCCTTGGCGGGGGGGCCGGATGAGCAGTTCTTC	CASSSPLAGGPDEQFF
TRBV5-1	TRBD2	TRBJ2-1	.	TGCGCCAGCAGCTTGGCGGGACTAGCGGGACTCTCCTACAATGAGCAGTTCTTC	CASSLAGLAGLSYNEQFF
TRBV12-5	TRBD1	TRBJ2-3	large	TGTGCTAGTGGTTTGACGGGACAGGGGTTCCATACGCAGTATTTT	CASGLTGQGFHTQYF
TRBV5-4	TRBD1	TRBJ2-1	.	TGTGCCTCTGGTGTGGGACAGGGGGCCTACAATGAGCAGTTCTTC	CASGVGQGAYNEQFF
TRBV7-3	.	TRBJ2-2	.	TGTGCCAGCAGCTTAACTAGAGAAACCGGGGAGCTGTTTTTT	CASSLTRETGELFF
TRBV12-3/TRBV12-4	.	TRBJ2-7	.	TGTGCCAGCAGCCCATCAAGGGGGTACGAGCAGTACTTC	CASSPSRGYEQYF
TRBV10-3	TRBD1	TRBJ1-2	.	TGTGCCATCAGTGAGTCCGGGACAGGGGGCTGGAGCTATGGCTACACCTTC	CAISESGTGGWSYGYTF
TRBV20-1	TRBD2	TRBJ2-7	.	TGCAGTGCGGGACTAGCGGGAGAGCAGTACTTC	CSAGLAGEQYF
TRBV27	TRBD2	TRBJ2-2	few	TGTGCCAGCAGTTACGAACCGGGACTAGCTTCCGGGGAGCTGTTTTTT	CASSYEPGLASGELFF
TRBV4-1	TRBD1	TRBJ1-2	.	TGCGCCAGCAGCCGGGACAGGGGTATCTATGGCTACACCTTC	CASSRDRGIYGYTF
TRBV10-3	.	TRBJ1-5	few	TGTGCCATCAGTGATCACAGGCCCCGATCCCATCAGCCCCAGCATTTT	CAISDHRPRSHQPQHF